The clone carrying this T cell receptor beta chain was found many times. Its specificity is not known. The record originates from a study of glioma-infiltrating T cells. Study results and caveats: Only very few CDR3 sequences appeared in both tissue and blood.

Germline-derived CDR1 and CDR2 are MGHDK and SYGVNS. Trimming removed 3 bases at V and 1 base at J, with 9 bases between. CDR3 length equals 15 residues. Amplification of TCR alpha and beta CDR3 regions from RNA used iRepertoire nested multiplex PCR. TCRdb redid the calling of the multiplex PCR reads with MiXCR, one entry per CDR3 protein. The table shows more than 350,000 distinct CDR3 sequences, with roughly two fifths occurring only once. This TCR derives from a human donor with low-grade glioma or glioblastoma, undergoing nonglioma brain surgery, or in good health (not recorded which). The chain uses TRBV25-1 and TRBJ2-2; D unresolved. The sequenced material came from glioma tissue, nonneoplastic brain tissue, or PBMCs (not recorded which). CDR3 in amino acids: CASSEPRQNTGELFF. The CDR3, as DNA: TGTGCCAGCAGTGAGCCCAGGCAGAACACCGGGGAGCTGTTTTTT.